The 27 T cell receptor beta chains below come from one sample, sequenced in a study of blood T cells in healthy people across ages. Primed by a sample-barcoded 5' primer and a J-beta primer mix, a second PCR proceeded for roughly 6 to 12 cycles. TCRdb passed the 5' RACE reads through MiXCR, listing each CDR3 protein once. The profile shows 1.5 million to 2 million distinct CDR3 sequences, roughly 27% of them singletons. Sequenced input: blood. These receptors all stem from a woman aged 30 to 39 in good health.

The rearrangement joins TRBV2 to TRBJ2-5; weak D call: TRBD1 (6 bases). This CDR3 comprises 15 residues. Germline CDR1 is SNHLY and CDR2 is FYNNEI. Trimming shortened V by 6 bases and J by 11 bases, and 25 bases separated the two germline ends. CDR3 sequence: CASSPRQVQGNEQYF. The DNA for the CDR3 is TGTGCCAGCAGCCCGAGACAGGTCCAAGGGAATGAGCAGTACTTC.

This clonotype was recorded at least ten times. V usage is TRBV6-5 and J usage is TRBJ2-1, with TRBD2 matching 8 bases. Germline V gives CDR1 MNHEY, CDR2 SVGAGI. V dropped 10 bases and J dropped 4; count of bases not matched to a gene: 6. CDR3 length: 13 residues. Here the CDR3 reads CATRLALYNEQFF. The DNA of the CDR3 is TGTGCCACCCGACTAGCGCTATACAATGAGCAGTTCTTC.

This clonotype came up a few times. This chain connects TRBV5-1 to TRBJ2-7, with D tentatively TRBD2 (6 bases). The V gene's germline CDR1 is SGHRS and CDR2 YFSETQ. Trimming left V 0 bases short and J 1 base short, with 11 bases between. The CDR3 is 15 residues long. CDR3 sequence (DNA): TGCGCCAGCAGCTTGGCCATGGGGGGATCCTACGAGCAGTACTTC. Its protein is CASSLAMGGSYEQYF.

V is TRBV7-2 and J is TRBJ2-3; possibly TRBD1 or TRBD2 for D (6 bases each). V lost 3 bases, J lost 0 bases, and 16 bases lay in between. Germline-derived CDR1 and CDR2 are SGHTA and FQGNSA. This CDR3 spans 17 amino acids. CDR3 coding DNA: TGTGCCAGCAGCTTCCGGGGGCCCAGCGGGAGCACAGATACGCAGTATTTT. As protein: CASSFRGPSGSTDTQYF. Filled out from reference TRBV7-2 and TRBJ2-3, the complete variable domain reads GAGVSQSPSNKVTEKGKDVELRCDPISGHTALYWYRQSLGQGLEFLIYFQGNSAPDKSGLPSDRFSAERTGGSVSTLTIQRTQQEDSAVYLCASSFRGPSGSTDTQYFGPGTRLTVL.

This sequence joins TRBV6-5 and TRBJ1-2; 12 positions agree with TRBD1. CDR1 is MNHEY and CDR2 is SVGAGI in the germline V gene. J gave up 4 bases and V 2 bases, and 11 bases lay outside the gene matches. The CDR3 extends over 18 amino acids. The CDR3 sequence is CASSYVRGTGGLGYGYTF. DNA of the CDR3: TGTGCCAGCAGTTACGTTCGAGGGACAGGGGGCTTGGGCTATGGCTACACCTTC.

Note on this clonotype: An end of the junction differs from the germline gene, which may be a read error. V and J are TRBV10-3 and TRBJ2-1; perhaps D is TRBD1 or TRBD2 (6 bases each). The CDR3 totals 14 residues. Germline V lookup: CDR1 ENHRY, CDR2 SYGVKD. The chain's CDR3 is CAIQGGFSYNGQFF. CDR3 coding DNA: TGTGCCATCCAAGGGGGGTTCTCCTACAATGGGCAGTTCTTC.

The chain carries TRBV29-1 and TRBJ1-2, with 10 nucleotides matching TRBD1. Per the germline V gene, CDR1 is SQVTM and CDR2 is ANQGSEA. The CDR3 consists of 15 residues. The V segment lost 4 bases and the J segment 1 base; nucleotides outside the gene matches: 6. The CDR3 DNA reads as TGCAGCGTTGGGGACAGGGGTGGATTTAACTATGGCTACACCTTC. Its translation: CSVGDRGGFNYGYTF.

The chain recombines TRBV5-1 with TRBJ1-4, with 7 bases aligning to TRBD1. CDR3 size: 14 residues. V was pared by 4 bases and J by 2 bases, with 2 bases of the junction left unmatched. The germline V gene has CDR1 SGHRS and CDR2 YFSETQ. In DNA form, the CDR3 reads TGCGCCAGCAGCCAGGGACAGACTAATGAAAAACTGTTTTTT. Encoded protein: CASSQGQTNEKLFF.

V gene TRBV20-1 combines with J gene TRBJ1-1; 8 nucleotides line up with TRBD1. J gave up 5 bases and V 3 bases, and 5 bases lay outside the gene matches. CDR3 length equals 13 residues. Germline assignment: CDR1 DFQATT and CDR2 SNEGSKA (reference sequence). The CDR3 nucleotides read TGCAGTGCTAGGCAGGGGGCTAGGACTGAAGCTTTCTTT. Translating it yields CSARQGARTEAFF.

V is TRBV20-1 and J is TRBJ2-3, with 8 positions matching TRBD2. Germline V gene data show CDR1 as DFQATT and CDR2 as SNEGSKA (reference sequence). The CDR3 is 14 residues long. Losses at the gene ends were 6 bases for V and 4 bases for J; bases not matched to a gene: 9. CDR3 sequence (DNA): TGCAGTGCCGTTCGCGGGGGGCCATCAGATACGCAGTATTTT. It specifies CSAVRGGPSDTQYF.

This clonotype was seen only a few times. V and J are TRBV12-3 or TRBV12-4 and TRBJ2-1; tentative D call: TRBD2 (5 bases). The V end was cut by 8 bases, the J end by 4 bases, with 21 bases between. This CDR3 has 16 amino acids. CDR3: CASGALGAGGYNEQFF. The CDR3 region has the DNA TGTGCCAGCGGAGCCCTAGGCGCGGGTGGATACAATGAGCAGTTCTTC.

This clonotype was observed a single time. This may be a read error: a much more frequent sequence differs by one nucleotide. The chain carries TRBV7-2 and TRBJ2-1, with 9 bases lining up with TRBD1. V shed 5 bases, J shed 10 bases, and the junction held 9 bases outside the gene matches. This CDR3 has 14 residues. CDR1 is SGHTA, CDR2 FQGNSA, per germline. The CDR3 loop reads CASSQDRGYYEQFF. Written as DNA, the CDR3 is TGTGCCAGCAGCCAGGACAGGGGATACTACGAGCAGTTCTTC.

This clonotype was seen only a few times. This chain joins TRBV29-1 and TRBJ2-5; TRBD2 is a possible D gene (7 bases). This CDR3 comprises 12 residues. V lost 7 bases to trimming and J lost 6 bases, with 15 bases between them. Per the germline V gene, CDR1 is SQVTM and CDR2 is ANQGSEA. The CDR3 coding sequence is TGCAGCGCCCGTTGGGGGGGGCAGACCCAGTACTTC. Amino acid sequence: CSARWGGQTQYF.

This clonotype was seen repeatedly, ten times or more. CDR3 coding DNA: TGTGCCAGCAGTGCACAGGTAGCCTACGAGCAGTACTTC. Its translation: CASSAQVAYEQYF. The chain uses TRBV2 and TRBJ2-7; a possible D gene is TRBD1 (5 bases). With 4 bases removed from V and 2 bases from J, the gap between germline ends came to 9 bases. CDR1 SNHLY and CDR2 FYNNEI come from the germline V gene. The CDR3 extends over 13 amino acids. The whole variable domain, filled in from reference TRBV2 and TRBJ2-7, reads EPEVTQTPSHQVTQMGQEVILRCVPISNHLYFYWYRQILGQKVEFLVSFYNNEISEKSEIFDDQFSVERPDGSNFTLKIRSTKLEDSAMYFCASSAQVAYEQYFGPGTRLTVT.

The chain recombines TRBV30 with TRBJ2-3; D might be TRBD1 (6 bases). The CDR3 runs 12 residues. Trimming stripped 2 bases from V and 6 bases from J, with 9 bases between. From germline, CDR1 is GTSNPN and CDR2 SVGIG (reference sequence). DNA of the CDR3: TGTGCCTGGAGTCAGGGGTTCGATACGCAGTATTTT. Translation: CAWSQGFDTQYF.

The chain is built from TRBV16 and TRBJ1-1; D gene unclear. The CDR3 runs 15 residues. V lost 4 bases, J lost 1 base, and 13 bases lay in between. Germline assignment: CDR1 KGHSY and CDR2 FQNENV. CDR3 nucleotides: TGTGCCAGCAGCCCAAGTCCGTTACCGAACACTGAAGCTTTCTTT. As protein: CASSPSPLPNTEAFF.

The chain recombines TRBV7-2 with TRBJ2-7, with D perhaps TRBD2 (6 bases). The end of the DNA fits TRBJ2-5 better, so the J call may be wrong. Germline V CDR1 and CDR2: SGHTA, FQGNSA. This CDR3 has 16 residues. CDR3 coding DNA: TGTGCCAGCAGCTTAGACGGTGGGACCGGGGGTGAGACCCAGTACTTC. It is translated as CASSLDGGTGGETQYF.

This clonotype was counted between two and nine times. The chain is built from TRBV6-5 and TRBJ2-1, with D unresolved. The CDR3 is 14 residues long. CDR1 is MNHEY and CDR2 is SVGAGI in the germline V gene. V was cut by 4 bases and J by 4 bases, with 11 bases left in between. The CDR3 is CASSSSETYNEQFF. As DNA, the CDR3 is TGTGCCAGCAGTTCCTCCGAGACTTACAATGAGCAGTTCTTC.

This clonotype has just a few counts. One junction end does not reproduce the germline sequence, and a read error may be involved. The CDR3 DNA sequence: TGTGCCAGCAGATTAGGACTAGCGGATAAAAACATTCAGTACTTC. Its translation is CASRLGLADKNIQYF. The rearrangement joins TRBV7-2 to TRBJ2-4, with TRBD2 matching over 10 bases. The CDR3 extends over 15 amino acids. The germline CDR1 and CDR2 sequences are SGHTA and FQGNSA.

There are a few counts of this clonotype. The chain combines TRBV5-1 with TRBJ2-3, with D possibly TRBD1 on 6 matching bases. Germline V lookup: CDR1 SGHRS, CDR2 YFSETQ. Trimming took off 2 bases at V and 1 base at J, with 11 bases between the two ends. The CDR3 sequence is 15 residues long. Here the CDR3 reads CASSLYRAGTDTQYF. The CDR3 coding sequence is TGCGCCAGCAGCTTATACAGGGCGGGCACAGATACGCAGTATTTT. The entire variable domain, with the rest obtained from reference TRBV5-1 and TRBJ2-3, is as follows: KAGVTQTPRYLIKTRGQQVTLSCSPISGHRSVSWYQQTPGQGLQFLFEYFSETQRNKGNFPGRFSGRQFSNSRSEMNVSTLELGDSALYLCASSLYRAGTDTQYFGPGTRLTVL.

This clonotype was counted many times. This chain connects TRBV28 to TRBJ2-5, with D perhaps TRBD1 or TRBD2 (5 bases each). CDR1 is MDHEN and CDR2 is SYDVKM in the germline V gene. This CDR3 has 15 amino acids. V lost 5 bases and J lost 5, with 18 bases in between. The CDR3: CASSRRRLWGETQYF. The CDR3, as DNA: TGTGCCAGCAGTCGTCGACGGCTTTGGGGGGAGACCCAGTACTTC.

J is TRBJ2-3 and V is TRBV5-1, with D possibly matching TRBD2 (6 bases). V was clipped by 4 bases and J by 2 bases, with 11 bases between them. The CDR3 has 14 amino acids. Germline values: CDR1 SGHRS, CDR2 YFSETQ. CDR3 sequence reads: CASSTGSDTDTQYF. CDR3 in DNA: TGCGCCAGCAGCACCGGGAGCGACACAGATACGCAGTATTTT.

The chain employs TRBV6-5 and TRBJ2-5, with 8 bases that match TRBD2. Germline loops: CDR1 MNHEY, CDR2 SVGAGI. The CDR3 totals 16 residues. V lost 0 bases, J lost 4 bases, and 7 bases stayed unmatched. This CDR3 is CASSYSRAGGGETQYF. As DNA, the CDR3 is TGTGCCAGCAGTTACTCTAGGGCGGGGGGAGGAGAGACCCAGTACTTC.

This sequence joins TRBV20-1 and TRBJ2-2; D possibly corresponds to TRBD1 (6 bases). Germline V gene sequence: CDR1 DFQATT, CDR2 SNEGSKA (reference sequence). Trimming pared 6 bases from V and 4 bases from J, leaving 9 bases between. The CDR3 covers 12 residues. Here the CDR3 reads CSARTATGELFF. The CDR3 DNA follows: TGCAGTGCACGGACAGCCACCGGGGAGCTGTTTTTT.

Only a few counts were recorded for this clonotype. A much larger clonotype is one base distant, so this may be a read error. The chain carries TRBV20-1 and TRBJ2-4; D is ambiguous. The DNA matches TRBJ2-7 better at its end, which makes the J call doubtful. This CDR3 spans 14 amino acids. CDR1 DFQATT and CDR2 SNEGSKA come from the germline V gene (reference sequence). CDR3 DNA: TGCAGTGCTAGCGGCCTGGGCGGTTCCCACGAGCAGTACTTC. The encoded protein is CSASGLGGSHEQYF.

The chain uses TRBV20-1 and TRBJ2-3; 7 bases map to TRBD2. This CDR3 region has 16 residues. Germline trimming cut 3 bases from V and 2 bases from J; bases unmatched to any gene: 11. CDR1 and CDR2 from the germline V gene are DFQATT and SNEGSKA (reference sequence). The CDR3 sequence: CSASNPQRGLTDTQYF. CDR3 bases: TGCAGTGCTAGTAACCCCCAGCGGGGCCTCACAGATACGCAGTATTTT.

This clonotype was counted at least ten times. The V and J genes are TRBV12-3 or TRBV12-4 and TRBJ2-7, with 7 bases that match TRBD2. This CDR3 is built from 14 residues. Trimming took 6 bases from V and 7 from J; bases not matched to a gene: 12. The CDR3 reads CASSQRDFSVEQYF. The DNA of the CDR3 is TGTGCCAGCAGCCAGCGGGACTTTAGCGTTGAGCAGTACTTC.